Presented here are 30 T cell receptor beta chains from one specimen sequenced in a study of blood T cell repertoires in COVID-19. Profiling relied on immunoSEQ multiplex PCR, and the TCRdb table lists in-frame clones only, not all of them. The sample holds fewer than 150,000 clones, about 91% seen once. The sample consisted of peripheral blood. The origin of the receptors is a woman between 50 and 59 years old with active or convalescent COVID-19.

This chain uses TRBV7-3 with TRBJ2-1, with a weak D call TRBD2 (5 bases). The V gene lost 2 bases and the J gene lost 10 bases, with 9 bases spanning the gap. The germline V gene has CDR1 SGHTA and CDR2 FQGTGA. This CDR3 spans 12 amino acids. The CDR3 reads CASSLPSREQFF. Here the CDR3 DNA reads TGTGCCAGCAGCTTACCTAGCCGCGAGCAGTTCTTC.

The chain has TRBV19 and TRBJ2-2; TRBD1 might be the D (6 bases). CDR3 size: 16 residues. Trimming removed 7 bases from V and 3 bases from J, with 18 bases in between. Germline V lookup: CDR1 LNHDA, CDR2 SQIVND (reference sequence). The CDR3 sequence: CASTQVPGAHTGELFF. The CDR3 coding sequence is TGTGCCAGTACCCAGGTCCCAGGGGCCCACACCGGGGAGCTGTTTTTT.

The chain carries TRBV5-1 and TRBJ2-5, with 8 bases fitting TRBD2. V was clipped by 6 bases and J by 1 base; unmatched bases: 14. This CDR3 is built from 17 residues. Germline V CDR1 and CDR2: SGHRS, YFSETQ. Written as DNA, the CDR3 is TGCGCCAGCAACCCGGGAGGGGGACTCATGGCCCAAGAGACCCAGTACTTC. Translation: CASNPGGGLMAQETQYF.

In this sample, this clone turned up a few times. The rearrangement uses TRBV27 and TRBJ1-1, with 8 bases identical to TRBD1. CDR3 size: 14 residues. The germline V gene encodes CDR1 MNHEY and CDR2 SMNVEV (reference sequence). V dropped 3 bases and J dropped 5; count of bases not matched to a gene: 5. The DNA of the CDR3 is TGTGCCAGCAGTTTTCTTGACAGGGGTACTGAAGCTTTCTTT. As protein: CASSFLDRGTEAFF.

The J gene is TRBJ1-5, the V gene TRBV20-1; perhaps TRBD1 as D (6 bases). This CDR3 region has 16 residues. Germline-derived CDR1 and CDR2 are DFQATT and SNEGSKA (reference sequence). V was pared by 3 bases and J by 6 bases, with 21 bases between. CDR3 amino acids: CSASSAGRGGGQPQHF. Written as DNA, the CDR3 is TGCAGTGCTAGTTCGGCGGGCAGGGGAGGGGGTCAGCCCCAGCATTTT.

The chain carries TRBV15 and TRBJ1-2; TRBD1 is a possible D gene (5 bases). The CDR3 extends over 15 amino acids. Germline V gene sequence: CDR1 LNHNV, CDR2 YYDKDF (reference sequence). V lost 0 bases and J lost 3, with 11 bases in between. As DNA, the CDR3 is TGTGCCACCAGCAGAGATCAGGCAGGGCACTATGGCTACACCTTC. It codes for CATSRDQAGHYGYTF.

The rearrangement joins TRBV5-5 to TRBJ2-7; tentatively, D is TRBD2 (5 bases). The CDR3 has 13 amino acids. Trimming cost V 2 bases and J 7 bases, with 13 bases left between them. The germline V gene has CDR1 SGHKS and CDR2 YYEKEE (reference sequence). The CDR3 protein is CASSFVPAGEQYF. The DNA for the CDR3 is TGTGCCAGCAGCTTTGTACCCGCGGGTGAGCAGTACTTC.

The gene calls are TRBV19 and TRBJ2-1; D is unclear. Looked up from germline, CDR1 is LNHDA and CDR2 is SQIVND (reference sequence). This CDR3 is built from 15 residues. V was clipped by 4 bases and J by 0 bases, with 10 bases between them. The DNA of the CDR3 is TGTGCCAGTAGTACACAACGGGTCTCCTACAATGAGCAGTTCTTC. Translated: CASSTQRVSYNEQFF. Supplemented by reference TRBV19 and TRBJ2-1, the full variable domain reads DGGITQSPKYLFRKEGQNVTLSCEQNLNHDAMYWYRQDPGQGLRLIYYSQIVNDFQKGDIAEGYSVSREKKESFPLTVTSAQKNPTAFYLCASSTQRVSYNEQFFGPGTRLTVL.

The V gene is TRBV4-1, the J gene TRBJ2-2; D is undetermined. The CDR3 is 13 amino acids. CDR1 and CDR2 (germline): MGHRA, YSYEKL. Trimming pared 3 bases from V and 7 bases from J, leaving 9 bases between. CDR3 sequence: CASSHLEFGELFF. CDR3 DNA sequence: TGCGCCAGCAGCCACCTAGAGTTCGGGGAGCTGTTTTTT.

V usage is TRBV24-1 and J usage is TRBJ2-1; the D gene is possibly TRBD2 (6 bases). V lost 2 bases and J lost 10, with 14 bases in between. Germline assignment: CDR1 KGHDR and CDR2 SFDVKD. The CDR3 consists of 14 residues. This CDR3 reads CATSDSPRGNEQFF. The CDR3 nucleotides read TGTGCCACCAGTGATTCCCCCCGGGGGAACGAGCAGTTCTTC.

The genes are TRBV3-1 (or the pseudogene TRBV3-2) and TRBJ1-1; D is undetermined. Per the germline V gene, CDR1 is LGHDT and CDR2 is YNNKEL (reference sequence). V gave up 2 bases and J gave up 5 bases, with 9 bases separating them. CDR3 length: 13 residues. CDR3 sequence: CASSQFPGTEAFF. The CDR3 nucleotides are TGTGCCAGCAGCCAATTCCCGGGAACTGAAGCTTTCTTT.

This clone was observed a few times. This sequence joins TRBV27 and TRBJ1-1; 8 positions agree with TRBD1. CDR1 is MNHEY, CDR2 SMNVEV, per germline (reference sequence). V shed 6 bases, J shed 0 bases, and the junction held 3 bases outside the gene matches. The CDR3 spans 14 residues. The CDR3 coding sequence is TGTGCCAGCAGAGGGGACAGGATGAACACTGAAGCTTTCTTT. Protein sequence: CASRGDRMNTEAFF.

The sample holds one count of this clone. The CDR3 DNA is TGTGCCAGCAGCGTACGACTAGCGGGAGCAGATACGCAGTATTTT. Translation gives CASSVRLAGADTQYF. The rearrangement joins TRBV5-4 to TRBJ2-3, with 12 bases fitting TRBD2. V gave up 4 bases and J gave up 4 bases; unmatched junction bases: 4. The CDR3 is made up of 15 amino acids. Per germline, CDR1 SGHNT and CDR2 YYREEE (reference sequence).

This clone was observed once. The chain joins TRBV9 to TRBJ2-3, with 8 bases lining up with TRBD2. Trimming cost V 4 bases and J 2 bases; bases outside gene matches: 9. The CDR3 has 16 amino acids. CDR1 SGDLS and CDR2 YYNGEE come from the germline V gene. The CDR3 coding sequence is TGTGCCAGCAGCTCCTTGCGGGAGGCCTACACAGATACGCAGTATTTT. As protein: CASSSLREAYTDTQYF.

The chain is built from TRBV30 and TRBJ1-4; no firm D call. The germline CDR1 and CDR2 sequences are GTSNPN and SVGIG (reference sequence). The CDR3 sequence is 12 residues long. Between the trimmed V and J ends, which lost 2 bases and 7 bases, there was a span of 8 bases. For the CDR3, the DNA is TGTGCCTGGAGTAACGGTCTTGAAAAACTGTTTTTT. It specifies CAWSNGLEKLFF.

The CDR3 nucleotides are TGTGCCAGTAGTGCCGTCGAGGCGGATGCCTACAATGAGCAGTTCTTC. Amino acid sequence: CASSAVEADAYNEQFF. V is TRBV19 and J is TRBJ2-1; D gene ambiguous. This CDR3 is built from 16 residues. CDR1 and CDR2 from the germline V gene are LNHDA and SQIVND (reference sequence). Trimming took 5 bases from V and 2 from J, leaving 16 bases between them. The full variable domain, completed using reference TRBV19 and TRBJ2-1, is DGGITQSPKYLFRKEGQNVTLSCEQNLNHDAMYWYRQDPGQGLRLIYYSQIVNDFQKGDIAEGYSVSREKKESFPLTVTSAQKNPTAFYLCASSAVEADAYNEQFFGPGTRLTVL.

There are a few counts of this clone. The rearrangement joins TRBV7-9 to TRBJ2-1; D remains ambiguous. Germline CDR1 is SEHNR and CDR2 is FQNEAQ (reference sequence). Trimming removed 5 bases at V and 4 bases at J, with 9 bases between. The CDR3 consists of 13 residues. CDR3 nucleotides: TGTGCCAGCAGCCCGCAGTTGTACAATGAGCAGTTCTTC. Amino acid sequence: CASSPQLYNEQFF.

CDR3 nucleotide sequence: TGTGCCAGCAGCTTACGCTGGAGCAATGAGCAGTTCTTC. The encoded protein is CASSLRWSNEQFF. The rearrangement joins TRBV7-2 to TRBJ2-1; D uncertain. The germline V gene encodes CDR1 SGHTA and CDR2 FQGNSA. Trimming took off 2 bases at V and 6 bases at J, with 8 bases between the two ends. This CDR3 comprises 13 residues. Drawing the rest from reference TRBV7-2 and TRBJ2-1, the complete variable domain is GAGVSQSPSNKVTEKGKDVELRCDPISGHTALYWYRQSLGQGLEFLIYFQGNSAPDKSGLPSDRFSAERTGGSVSTLTIQRTQQEDSAVYLCASSLRWSNEQFFGPGTRLTVL.

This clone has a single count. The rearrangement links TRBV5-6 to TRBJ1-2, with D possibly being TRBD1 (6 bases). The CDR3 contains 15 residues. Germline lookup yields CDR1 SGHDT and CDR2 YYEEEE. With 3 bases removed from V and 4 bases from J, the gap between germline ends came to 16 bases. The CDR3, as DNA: TGTGCCAGCAGCTCACTGGGGGCCCTCAGCTATGGCTACACCTTC. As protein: CASSSLGALSYGYTF.

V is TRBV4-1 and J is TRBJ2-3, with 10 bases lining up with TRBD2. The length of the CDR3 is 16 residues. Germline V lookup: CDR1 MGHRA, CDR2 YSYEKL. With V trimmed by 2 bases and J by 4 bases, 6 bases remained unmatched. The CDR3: CASSQRLAGVADTQYF. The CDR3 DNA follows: TGCGCCAGCAGCCAACGGCTAGCGGGAGTCGCAGATACGCAGTATTTT.

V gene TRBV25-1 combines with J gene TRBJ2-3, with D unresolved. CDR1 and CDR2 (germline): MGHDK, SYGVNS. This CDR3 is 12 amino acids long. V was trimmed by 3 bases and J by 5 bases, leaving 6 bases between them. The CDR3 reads CASSDTGDTQYF. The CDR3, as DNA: TGTGCCAGCAGTGATACTGGAGATACGCAGTATTTT.

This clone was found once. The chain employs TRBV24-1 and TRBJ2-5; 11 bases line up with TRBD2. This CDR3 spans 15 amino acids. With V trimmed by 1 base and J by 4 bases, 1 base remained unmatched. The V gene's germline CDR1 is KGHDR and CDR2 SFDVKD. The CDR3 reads CATSDLLAGAETQYF. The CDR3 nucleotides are TGTGCCACCAGTGATTTACTAGCGGGAGCAGAGACCCAGTACTTC.

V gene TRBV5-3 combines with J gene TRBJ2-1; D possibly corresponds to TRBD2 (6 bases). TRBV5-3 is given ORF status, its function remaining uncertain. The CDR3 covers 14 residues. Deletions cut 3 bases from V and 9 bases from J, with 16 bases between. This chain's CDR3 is CARSCNYYGGEQFF. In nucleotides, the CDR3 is TGTGCCAGAAGCTGCAACTACTACGGGGGTGAGCAGTTCTTC.

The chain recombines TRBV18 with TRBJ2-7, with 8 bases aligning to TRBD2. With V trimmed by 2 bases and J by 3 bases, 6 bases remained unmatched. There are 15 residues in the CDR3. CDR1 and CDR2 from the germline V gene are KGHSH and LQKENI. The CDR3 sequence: CASSPRASGHYEQYF. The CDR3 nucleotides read TGTGCCAGCTCACCAAGGGCTAGCGGGCACTACGAGCAGTACTTC.

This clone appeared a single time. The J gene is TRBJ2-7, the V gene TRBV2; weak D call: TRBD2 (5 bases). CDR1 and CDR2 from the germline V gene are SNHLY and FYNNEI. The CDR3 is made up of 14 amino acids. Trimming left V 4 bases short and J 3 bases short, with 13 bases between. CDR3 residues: CASSGVRGHYEQYF. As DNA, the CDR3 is TGTGCCAGCAGTGGAGTGAGAGGGCACTACGAGCAGTACTTC.

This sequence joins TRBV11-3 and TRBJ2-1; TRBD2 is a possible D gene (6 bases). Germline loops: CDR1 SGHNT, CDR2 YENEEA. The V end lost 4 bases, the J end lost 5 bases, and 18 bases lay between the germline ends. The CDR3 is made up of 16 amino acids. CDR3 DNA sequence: TGTGCCAGCAGCTCTTTAGGGGACTCCCTCGACAATGAGCAGTTCTTC. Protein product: CASSSLGDSLDNEQFF.

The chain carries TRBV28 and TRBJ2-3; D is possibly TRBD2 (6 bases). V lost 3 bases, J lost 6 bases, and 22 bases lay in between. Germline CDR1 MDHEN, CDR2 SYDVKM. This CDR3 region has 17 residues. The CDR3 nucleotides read TGTGCCAGCAGTTTTTTGCCTCCGGGACTTAGACGGGATACGCAGTATTTT. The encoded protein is CASSFLPPGLRRDTQYF.

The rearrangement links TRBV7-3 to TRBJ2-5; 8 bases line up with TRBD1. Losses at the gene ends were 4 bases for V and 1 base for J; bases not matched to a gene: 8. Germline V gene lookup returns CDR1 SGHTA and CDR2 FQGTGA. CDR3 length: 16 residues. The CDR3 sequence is CASSSQTGDFQETQYF. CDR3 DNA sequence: TGTGCCAGCAGCTCACAGACAGGGGACTTCCAAGAGACCCAGTACTTC.

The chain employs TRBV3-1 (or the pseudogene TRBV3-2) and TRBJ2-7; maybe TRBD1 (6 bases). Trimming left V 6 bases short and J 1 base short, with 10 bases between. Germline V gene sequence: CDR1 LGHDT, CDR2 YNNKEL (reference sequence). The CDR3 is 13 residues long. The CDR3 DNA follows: TGTGCCAGCAGTCTGGGACAATCCTACGAGCAGTACTTC. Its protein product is CASSLGQSYEQYF.

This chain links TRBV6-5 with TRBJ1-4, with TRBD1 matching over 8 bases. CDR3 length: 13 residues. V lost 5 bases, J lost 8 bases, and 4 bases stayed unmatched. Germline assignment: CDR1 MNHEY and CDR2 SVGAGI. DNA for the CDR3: TGTGCCAGCAGTAGGACAGGGCGAGAAAAACTGTTTTTT. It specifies CASSRTGREKLFF.